This TCR beta chain was profiled in a study of response to subunit inactivated influenza vaccine. MiXCR, run by TCRdb on the RT-PCR reads, gives a single entry per CDR3 protein. The table includes 180,000 or so distinct CDR3 sequences, roughly 12% detected once. There are a few counts of this clonotype. The CDR3 loop spans 14 amino acids. The V and J ends lost 0 bases and 6 bases respectively, with 9 bases between them. Germline V gene sequence: CDR1 LGHDT, CDR2 YNNKEL (reference sequence). This sample was shared with a second study, whose subject was T cells expressing NK-cell markers. According to that study: The authors generated TCR beta cDNA through 5'RACE template switching with UMIs. Among eight sequenced donors, seven carried HCMV seropositivity while one was seronegative. Restriction of the sorted population to alpha-beta TCR T cells was achieved in several experiments with an anti-gamma-delta TCR antibody. Several donors' CD3+CD56-NKG2C+ cells were dominated by the same clonotypes.

The rearrangement uses TRBV3-1 and TRBJ2-1; D unclear. This clonotype was obtained from a man in his fifties who received an inactivated influenza vaccine. Source: CD8+ T cells sorted from PBMCs, taken 11 to 12 days after vaccination. The CDR3 bases are TGTGCCAGCAGCCAAGAAAGGGAACTCAATGAGCAGTTCTTC. As protein: CASSQERELNEQFF.